A selection of T cell receptor beta chains follows, all from one sample in a study of early T cells in non-severe SARS-CoV-2 infection. TCRdb analysed the 5' RACE reads with MiXCR anew, one entry per CDR3 protein. The sample records roughly 120,000 distinct CDR3 sequences, just under 15% being singletons. Source material: whole blood. Every receptor here comes from an adult who was a healthcare worker with PCR-confirmed SARS-CoV-2 infection or an uninfected control (not recorded which). The CDR3 runs from the conserved cysteine through the conserved F or W. Clone size is given for some rows only: seen once, a few or many times, or a class if the clone is expanded.

few	TRBJ1-5	TRBV21-1	CASSKGPWAKPRNQPQHF
few	TRBJ2-6	TRBV19	CASSIEPGSGANVLTF
.	TRBJ2-1	TRBV12-3/TRBV12-4	CASSFEGATSYNEQFF
many	TRBJ2-7	TRBV7-3	CASSLLGLGEQYF
.	TRBJ1-5	TRBV7-9	CASSPTDQPQHF
few	TRBJ2-3	TRBV5-1	CASSRDLATQYF
.	TRBJ2-3	TRBV6-1	CASNPLGWGGGNTQYF
few	TRBJ2-5	TRBV29-1	CSVEDPGETQYF
few	TRBJ1-4	TRBV5-1	CASSFGQEGYEKLFF
.	TRBJ1-1	TRBV25-1	CASRPGTAFNTEAFF
few	TRBJ1-5	TRBV27	CAAGIAQPQHF
few	TRBJ1-4	TRBV5-1	CASSLSGAFNEKLFF
.	TRBJ2-6	TRBV19	CASSAFSSGANVLTF
.	TRBJ2-3	TRBV5-1	CASSLGSSWGTDTQYF
few	TRBJ1-1	TRBV6-5	CASTIVRGNTEAFF
few	TRBJ1-6	TRBV2	CASSWDSPPLHF
many	TRBJ1-1	TRBV19	CASSIVVQVGAATEAFF
few	TRBJ2-2	TRBV4-1	CASSHNRGPNTGELFF
.	TRBJ2-3	TRBV10-3	CAIRTSSTDTQYF
many	TRBJ1-1	TRBV18	CASSPDREAFF
many	TRBJ2-5	TRBV12-3/TRBV12-4	CASRQEETQYF
.	TRBJ2-5	TRBV7-3	CASSLLGAGETQYF
.	TRBJ2-1	TRBV3-1	CASSPWGLAGERNEQFF
many	TRBJ1-6	TRBV12-3/TRBV12-4	CASSGGVSYNSPLHF
few	TRBJ1-1	TRBV12-3/TRBV12-4	CASRPRQSVTEAFF
few	TRBJ2-7	TRBV9	CASSLSTDYEQYF
.	TRBJ2-3	TRBV13	CASGGVLTDTQYF
.	TRBJ2-1	TRBV3-1	CASSQDGGTYNEQFF
few	TRBJ1-6	TRBV5-1	CASKPGTGAPPDSPLHF
.	TRBJ2-3	TRBV4-1	CASSLGLADTQYF
.	TRBJ2-3	TRBV12-3/TRBV12-4	CASTETDTQYF
.	TRBJ1-3	TRBV4-1	CASSPFPDSGNTIYF
few	TRBJ2-7	TRBV7-9	CASSRQTYEQYF
.	TRBJ2-3	TRBV18	CASSPSSGRVGDTQYF
many	TRBJ2-7	TRBV2	CASSTRGHSYEQYF
few	TRBJ2-3	TRBV25-1	CASSDTGRGTDTQYF
.	TRBJ2-1	TRBV20-1	CSGYRGSSYNEQFF
few	TRBJ2-7	TRBV4-1	CASSLKWADSHEQYF
.	TRBJ2-1	TRBV6-1	CASSVTRDNEQFF
.	TRBJ2-1	TRBV5-1	CASSWDREDEQFF
few	TRBJ1-5	TRBV4-1	CASSQDTGYNQPQHF
.	TRBJ1-1	TRBV7-8	CASSLAETAHTEAFF
.	TRBJ1-2	TRBV27	CASSFGRGSGYTF
.	TRBJ2-5	TRBV12-3/TRBV12-4	CASRSTPQETQYF
many	TRBJ1-2	TRBV3-1	CASSQAWARGRNGYTF
few	TRBJ2-3	TRBV7-9	CASNLRDFEPDTQYF
.	TRBJ1-5	TRBV20-1	CSARVPGDQPQHF
.	TRBJ1-2	TRBV20-1	CSARDQDRNGYTF
.	TRBJ1-5	TRBV20-1	CSAGPGGQPQHF
few	TRBJ1-2	TRBV2	CARPTRGSNYGYTF
.	TRBJ2-7	TRBV7-9	CASSFAGLYYEQYF
many	TRBJ2-1	TRBV5-1	CASSPLEGGGDEQFF